The 17 T cell receptor beta chains given below trace back to one sample, sequenced in a study of T cell changes during pregnancy in multiple sclerosis. The data were produced by immunoSEQ multiplex PCR, yet TCRdb's version contains in-frame clones alone and is incomplete. The sample comprises 35,000 to 55,000 clones, 85% to 95% of which are singletons, and 1% to 1.5% rests with the top ten. The specimen was peripheral blood. Source of these receptors: a female donor with multiple sclerosis, enrolled in a pregnancy study.

The chain has TRBV4-1 and TRBJ1-1, with D uncertain. Per germline, CDR1 MGHRA and CDR2 YSYEKL. The CDR3 runs to 14 residues. V lost 6 bases and J 4 bases, leaving 15 bases between the germline ends. In nucleotides, the CDR3 is TGCGCCAGCAGACAGAGGGATTTGGTCACTGAAGCTTTCTTT. This gives the protein CASRQRDLVTEAFF.

The chain couples TRBV10-2 to TRBJ1-3; D is undetermined. This CDR3 is 17 amino acids long. CDR1 and CDR2 (germline): WSHSY, SAAADI. V was shortened by 5 bases and J by 0 bases, with 17 bases between the two germline ends. Here the CDR3 reads CASSHGSAGNSGNTIYF. The CDR3 DNA sequence: TGCGCCAGCAGTCACGGAAGTGCTGGGAACTCTGGAAACACCATATATTTT.

This rearrangement joins TRBV28 to TRBJ2-5, with unresolved D. CDR3 length equals 13 residues. V was cut by 5 bases and J by 7 bases, with 14 bases left in between. CDR1 and CDR2 from the germline V gene are MDHEN and SYDVKM. CDR3 amino acids: CASSGAGWRTQYF. CDR3 in DNA: TGTGCCAGCAGTGGAGCTGGGTGGAGGACCCAGTACTTC.

This clone showed up just once. The J gene is TRBJ2-1, the V gene TRBV27, with 10 positions matching TRBD2. Germline V gene sequence: CDR1 MNHEY, CDR2 SMNVEV (reference sequence). The CDR3 runs to 14 residues. The junction had 2 bases not matched to a gene; V was cut back by 5 bases and J by 4 bases. This CDR3 is CASSPSGSYNEQFF. The CDR3, as DNA: TGTGCCAGCAGTCCTAGCGGGAGTTACAATGAGCAGTTCTTC.

The chain employs TRBV19 and TRBJ1-2; D unclear. From germline, CDR1 is LNHDA and CDR2 SQIVND (reference sequence). Trimming took 3 bases from V and 8 from J, leaving 7 bases between them. The CDR3 has 11 amino acids. The CDR3 coding sequence is TGTGCCAGTAGTATCTCTGGAGGCTACACCTTC. The encoded protein is CASSISGGYTF. Based on the CDR3 plus reference TRBV19 and TRBJ1-2, the full variable domain is DGGITQSPKYLFRKEGQNVTLSCEQNLNHDAMYWYRQDPGQGLRLIYYSQIVNDFQKGDIAEGYSVSREKKESFPLTVTSAQKNPTAFYLCASSISGGYTFGSGTRLTVV.

The chain recombines TRBV5-4 with TRBJ1-1; D possibly corresponds to TRBD1 (6 bases). CDR1 and CDR2 from the germline V gene are SGHNT and YYREEE (reference sequence). The V end lost 4 bases, the J end lost 3 bases, and 25 bases lay between the germline ends. This CDR3 has 18 amino acids. The chain's CDR3 is CASSGRGRGELGYTEAFF. The DNA for the CDR3 is TGTGCCAGCAGCGGGCGCGGTAGGGGGGAATTAGGGTACACTGAAGCTTTCTTT.

The gene calls are TRBV7-7 and TRBJ2-5; the match to TRBD1 covers 10 bases. Germline CDR1 reads SSHAT; CDR2 reads FNYEAQ (reference sequence). The CDR3 is 15 amino acids. Trimming cost V 5 bases and J 5 bases; bases outside gene matches: 8. The CDR3 sequence: CASSRGQGVGETQYF. The CDR3 coding sequence is TGTGCCAGCAGCCGAGGACAGGGGGTTGGTGAGACCCAGTACTTC.

V gene TRBV7-9 combines with J gene TRBJ2-5; TRBD2 is a possible D gene (6 bases). V lost 5 bases and J lost 9, with 22 bases in between. The CDR3 extends over 15 amino acids. CDR1 is SEHNR, CDR2 FQNEAQ, per germline (reference sequence). The CDR3 is CASSTHLAHGGAQYF. The CDR3 DNA follows: TGTGCCAGCAGCACACACCTAGCCCACGGAGGGGCCCAGTACTTC.

The rearrangement joins TRBV5-5 to TRBJ1-2; D is ambiguous. This CDR3 has 15 residues. Germline CDR1 is SGHKS and CDR2 is YYEKEE (reference sequence). The V end was cut by 1 base, the J end by 4 bases, with 14 bases between. This chain's CDR3 is CASSLTEEVGYGYTF. CDR3 DNA: TGTGCCAGCAGCTTGACAGAGGAGGTCGGCTATGGCTACACCTTC.

V and J are TRBV18 and TRBJ2-3; unclear D gene. CDR1 KGHSH and CDR2 LQKENI come from the germline V gene. The CDR3 is made up of 13 amino acids. V lost 5 bases, J lost 2 bases, and 8 bases lay in between. In nucleotides, the CDR3 is TGTGCCAGCTCAACTCCTCTCACAGATACGCAGTATTTT. Amino acid sequence: CASSTPLTDTQYF.

The rearrangement links TRBV7-9 to TRBJ2-5; D is undetermined. V lost 2 bases and J 0 bases, leaving 10 bases between the germline ends. This CDR3 comprises 15 residues. From germline, CDR1 is SEHNR and CDR2 FQNEAQ (reference sequence). In nucleotides, the CDR3 is TGTGCCAGCAGCTTAACTACCACGTACCAAGAGACCCAGTACTTC. Its translation is CASSLTTTYQETQYF. Drawing the rest from reference TRBV7-9 and TRBJ2-5, the complete variable domain is DTGVSQNPRHKITKRGQNVTFRCDPISEHNRLYWYRQTLGQGPEFLTYFQNEAQLEKSRLLSDRFSAERPKGSFSTLEIQRTEQGDSAMYLCASSLTTTYQETQYFGPGTRLLVL.

This clone has only a few counts. The V call is TRBV2, the J call TRBJ1-5; no definite D call. The CDR3 covers 14 residues. CDR1 SNHLY and CDR2 FYNNEI come from the germline V gene. With 8 bases removed from V and 1 base from J, the gap between germline ends came to 12 bases. This chain's CDR3 is CASGRTLSNQPQHF. In DNA form, the CDR3 reads TGTGCCAGCGGAAGGACGCTAAGCAATCAGCCCCAGCATTTT.

The chain recombines TRBV5-1 with TRBJ1-1; D possibly corresponds to TRBD1 (5 bases). This CDR3 has 14 amino acids. CDR1 is SGHRS, CDR2 YFSETQ, per germline. Between the trimmed V and J ends, which lost 4 bases and 4 bases, there was a span of 14 bases. CDR3 DNA: TGCGCCAGCAGCCGGGGGACTATGCCCACTGAAGCTTTCTTT. Translated: CASSRGTMPTEAFF.

The V call is TRBV28, the J call TRBJ2-1; 8 bases map to TRBD1. The CDR3 runs 15 residues. V lost 5 bases to trimming and J lost 6 bases; unmatched junction nucleotides: 9. The germline V gene has CDR1 MDHEN and CDR2 SYDVKM. Written as DNA, the CDR3 is TGTGCCAGCAGTGCCGTCGGACAGGGTGGCAATGAGCAGTTCTTC. Encoded protein: CASSAVGQGGNEQFF.

The CDR3 loop reads CASSQEGGQYF. The CDR3 coding sequence is TGTGCCAGCAGTCAAGAGGGCGGGCAGTACTTC. V is TRBV2 and J is TRBJ2-7; D may be TRBD2 (5 bases). The germline V gene encodes CDR1 SNHLY and CDR2 FYNNEI. The CDR3 consists of 11 residues. Deletions cut 5 bases from V and 9 bases from J, with 11 bases between.

V and J are TRBV30 and TRBJ2-7; D is unresolved. The germline gives CDR1 GTSNPN, CDR2 SVGIG (reference sequence). Trimming took off 0 bases at V and 2 bases at J, with 5 bases between the two ends. The CDR3 covers 12 residues. CDR3 bases: TGTGCCTGGAGTGTTGGCCCCTACGAGCAGTACTTC. This translates into CAWSVGPYEQYF.

In its sample, this clone was seen once. J is TRBJ2-1 and V is TRBV25-1; 8 nucleotides match TRBD2. Germline trimming cut 3 bases from V and 8 bases from J; bases unmatched to any gene: 12. Germline V gene data show CDR1 as MGHDK and CDR2 as SYGVNS. The CDR3 sequence is 16 residues long. The CDR3: CASSDQPAGGIDEQFF. The CDR3 coding sequence is TGTGCCAGCAGTGATCAGCCGGCGGGAGGAATCGATGAGCAGTTCTTC.